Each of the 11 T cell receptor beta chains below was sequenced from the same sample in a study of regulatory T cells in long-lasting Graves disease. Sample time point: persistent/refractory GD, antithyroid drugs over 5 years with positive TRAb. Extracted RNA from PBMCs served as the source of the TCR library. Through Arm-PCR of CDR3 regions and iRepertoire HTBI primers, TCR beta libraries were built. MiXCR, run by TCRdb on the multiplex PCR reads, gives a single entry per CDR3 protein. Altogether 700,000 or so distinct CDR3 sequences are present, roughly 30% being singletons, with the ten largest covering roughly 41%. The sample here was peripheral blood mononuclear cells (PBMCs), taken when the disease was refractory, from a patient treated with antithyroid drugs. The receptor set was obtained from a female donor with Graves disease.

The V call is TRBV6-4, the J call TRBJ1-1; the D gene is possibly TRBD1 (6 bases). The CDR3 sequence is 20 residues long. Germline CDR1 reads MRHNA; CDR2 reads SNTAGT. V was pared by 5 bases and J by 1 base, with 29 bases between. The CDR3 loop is CASSKLRGGKQTQGNTEAFF. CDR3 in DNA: TGTGCCAGCAGTAAACTAAGGGGGGGAAAGCAAACCCAAGGGAACACTGAAGCTTTCTTT.

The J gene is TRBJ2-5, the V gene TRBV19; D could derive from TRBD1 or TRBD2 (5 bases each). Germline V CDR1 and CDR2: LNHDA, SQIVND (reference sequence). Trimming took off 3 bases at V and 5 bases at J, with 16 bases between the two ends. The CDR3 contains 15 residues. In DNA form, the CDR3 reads TGTGCCAGTAGTATGGGGGACCGAAGGTTGGAGACCCAGTACTTC. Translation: CASSMGDRRLETQYF.

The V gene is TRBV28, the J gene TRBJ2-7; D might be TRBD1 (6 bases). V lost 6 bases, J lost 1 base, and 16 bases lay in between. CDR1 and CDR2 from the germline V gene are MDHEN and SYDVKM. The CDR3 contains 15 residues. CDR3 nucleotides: TGTGCCAGCAGCCGCCCCGGGACAATATCCTACGAGCAGTACTTC. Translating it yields CASSRPGTISYEQYF.

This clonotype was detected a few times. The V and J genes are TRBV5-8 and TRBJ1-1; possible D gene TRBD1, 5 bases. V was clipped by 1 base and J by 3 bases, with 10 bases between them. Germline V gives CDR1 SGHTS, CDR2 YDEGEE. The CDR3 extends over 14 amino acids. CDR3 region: CASSLFRAHTEAFF. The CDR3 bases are TGTGCCAGCAGCTTGTTCAGGGCCCACACTGAAGCTTTCTTT.

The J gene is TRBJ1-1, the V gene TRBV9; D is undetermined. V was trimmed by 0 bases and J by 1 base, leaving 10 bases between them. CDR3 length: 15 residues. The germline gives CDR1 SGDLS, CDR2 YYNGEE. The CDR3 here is CASSVGLSQNTEAFF. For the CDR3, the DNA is TGTGCCAGCAGCGTAGGGCTCAGTCAGAACACTGAAGCTTTCTTT.

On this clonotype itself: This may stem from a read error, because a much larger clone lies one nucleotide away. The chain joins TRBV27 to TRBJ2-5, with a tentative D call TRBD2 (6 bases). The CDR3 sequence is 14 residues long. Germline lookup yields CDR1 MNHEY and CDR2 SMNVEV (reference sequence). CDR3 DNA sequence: TGTGCCAGCATGGGGGGAGGAAACCAAGGGACCCAGTACTTC. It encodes CASMGGGNQGTQYF.

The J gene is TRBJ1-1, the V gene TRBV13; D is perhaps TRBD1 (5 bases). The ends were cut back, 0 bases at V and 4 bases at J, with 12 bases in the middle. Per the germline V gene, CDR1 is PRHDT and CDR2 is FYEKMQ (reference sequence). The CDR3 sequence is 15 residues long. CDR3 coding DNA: TGTGCCAGCAGCTTAGGCCGGGGCTCCGGCACTGAAGCTTTCTTT. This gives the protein CASSLGRGSGTEAFF.

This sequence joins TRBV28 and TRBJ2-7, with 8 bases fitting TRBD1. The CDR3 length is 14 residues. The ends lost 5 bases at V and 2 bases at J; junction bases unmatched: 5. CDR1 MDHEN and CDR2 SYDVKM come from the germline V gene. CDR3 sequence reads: CASSQTGDPYEQYF. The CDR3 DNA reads TGTGCCAGCAGTCAGACAGGGGACCCCTACGAGCAGTACTTC.

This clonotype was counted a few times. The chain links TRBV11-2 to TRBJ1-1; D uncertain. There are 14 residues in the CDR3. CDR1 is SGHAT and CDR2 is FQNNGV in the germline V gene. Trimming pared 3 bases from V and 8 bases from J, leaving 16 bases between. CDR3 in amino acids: CASSFSRSPWEAFF. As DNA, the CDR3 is TGTGCCAGCAGCTTTTCGCGGTCTCCGTGGGAAGCTTTCTTT.

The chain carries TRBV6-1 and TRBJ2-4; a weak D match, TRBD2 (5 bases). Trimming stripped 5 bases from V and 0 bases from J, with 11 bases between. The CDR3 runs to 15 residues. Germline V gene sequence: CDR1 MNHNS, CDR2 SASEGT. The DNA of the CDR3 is TGTGCCAGCAGTTACGGCGGGCTAGCCAAAAACATTCAGTACTTC. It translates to CASSYGGLAKNIQYF.

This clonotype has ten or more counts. Here the CDR3 reads CASSSETVVNTEAFF. Here the CDR3 DNA reads TGTGCCAGCAGTTCAGAGACTGTAGTGAACACTGAAGCTTTCTTT. This chain uses TRBV12-3 or TRBV12-4 with TRBJ1-1; D ambiguous. This CDR3 has 15 amino acids. V was cut by 4 bases and J by 0 bases, with 12 bases left in between.